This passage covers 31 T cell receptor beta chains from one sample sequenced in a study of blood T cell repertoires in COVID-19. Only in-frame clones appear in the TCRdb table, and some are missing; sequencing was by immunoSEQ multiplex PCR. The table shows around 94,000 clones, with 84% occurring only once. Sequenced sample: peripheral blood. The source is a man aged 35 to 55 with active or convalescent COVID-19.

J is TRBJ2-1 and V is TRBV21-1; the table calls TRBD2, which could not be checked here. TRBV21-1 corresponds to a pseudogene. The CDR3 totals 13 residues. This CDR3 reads CASTFPGGDEQFF. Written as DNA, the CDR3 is TGTGCCAGCACCTTCCCCGGAGGGGATGAGCAGTTCTTC.

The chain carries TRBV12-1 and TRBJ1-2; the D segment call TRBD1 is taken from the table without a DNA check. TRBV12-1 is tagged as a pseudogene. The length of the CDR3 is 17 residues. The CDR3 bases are TGTGCCAGCAGCCCACGGGACAGGGCGTCCTTCCTCTATGGCTACACCTTC. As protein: CASSPRDRASFLYGYTF.

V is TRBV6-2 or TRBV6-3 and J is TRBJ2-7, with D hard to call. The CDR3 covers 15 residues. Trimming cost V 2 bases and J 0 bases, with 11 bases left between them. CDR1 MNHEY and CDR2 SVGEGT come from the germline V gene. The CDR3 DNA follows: TGTGCCAGCAGTTACAGCTCGATCCTCTCCTACGAGCAGTACTTC. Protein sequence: CASSYSSILSYEQYF.

CDR3 protein: CASSWGGQTYEQYF. Here the CDR3 DNA reads TGTGCCAGCAGTTGGGGAGGGCAGACCTACGAGCAGTACTTC. The chain links TRBV28 to TRBJ2-7; 7 positions match TRBD2. With 4 bases clipped from V and 2 bases from J, the junction kept 5 bases outside the gene matches. Germline V gene sequence: CDR1 MDHEN, CDR2 SYDVKM. The CDR3 length is 14 residues.

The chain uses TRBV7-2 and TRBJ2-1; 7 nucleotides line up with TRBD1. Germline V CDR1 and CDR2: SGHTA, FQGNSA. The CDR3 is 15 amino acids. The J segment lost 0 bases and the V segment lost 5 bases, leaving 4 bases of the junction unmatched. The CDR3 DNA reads TGTGCCAGCAGCCCCGGGACAGCCTCCTACAATGAGCAGTTCTTC. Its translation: CASSPGTASYNEQFF.

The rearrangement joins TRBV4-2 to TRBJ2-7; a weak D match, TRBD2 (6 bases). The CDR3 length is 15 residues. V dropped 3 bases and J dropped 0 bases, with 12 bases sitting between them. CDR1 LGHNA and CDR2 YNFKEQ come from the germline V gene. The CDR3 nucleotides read TGTGCCAGCAGCCACCGGACTACGAGCTCCTACGAGCAGTACTTC. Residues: CASSHRTTSSYEQYF.

DNA for the CDR3: TGTGCCAGCAGCTTATCTGGCGAGACCCAGTACTTC. This translates into CASSLSGETQYF. The gene calls are TRBV11-2 and TRBJ2-5; no clear D. The CDR3 is made up of 12 amino acids. The V gene lost 2 bases and the J gene lost 5 bases, with 6 bases spanning the gap. Germline V gene data show CDR1 as SGHAT and CDR2 as FQNNGV.

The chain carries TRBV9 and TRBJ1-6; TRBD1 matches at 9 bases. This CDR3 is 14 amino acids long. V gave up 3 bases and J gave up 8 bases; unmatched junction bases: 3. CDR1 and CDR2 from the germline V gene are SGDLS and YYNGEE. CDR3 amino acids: CASSADRGYSPLHF. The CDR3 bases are TGTGCCAGCAGCGCAGACAGGGGGTATTCACCCCTCCACTTT.

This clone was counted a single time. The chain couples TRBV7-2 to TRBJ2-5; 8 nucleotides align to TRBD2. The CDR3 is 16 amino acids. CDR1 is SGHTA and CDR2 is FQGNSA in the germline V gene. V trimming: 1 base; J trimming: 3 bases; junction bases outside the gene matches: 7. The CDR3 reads CASSLERGTFKETQYF. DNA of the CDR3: TGTGCCAGCAGCTTAGAGCGGGGGACTTTTAAAGAGACCCAGTACTTC.

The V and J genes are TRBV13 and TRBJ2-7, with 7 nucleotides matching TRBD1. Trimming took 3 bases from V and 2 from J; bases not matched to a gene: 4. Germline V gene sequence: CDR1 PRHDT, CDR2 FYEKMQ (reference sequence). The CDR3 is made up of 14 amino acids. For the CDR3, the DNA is TGTGCCAGCAGCTTCAACAGGGGACCCTACGAGCAGTACTTC. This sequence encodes CASSFNRGPYEQYF.

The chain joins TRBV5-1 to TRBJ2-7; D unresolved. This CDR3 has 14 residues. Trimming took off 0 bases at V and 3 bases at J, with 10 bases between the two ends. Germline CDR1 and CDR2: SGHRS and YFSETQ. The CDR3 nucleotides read TGCGCCAGCAGCTTGGCTCCAGGCCTCTACGAGCAGTACTTC. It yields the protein CASSLAPGLYEQYF.

CDR3 in DNA: TGCGCCAGCAGCTACGGTAGTGGCACTGAAGCTTTCTTT. Amino acid sequence: CASSYGSGTEAFF. The chain is built from TRBV5-1 and TRBJ1-1; D is unresolved. Per germline, CDR1 SGHRS and CDR2 YFSETQ. CDR3 length: 13 residues. Trimming pared 3 bases from V and 4 bases from J, leaving 10 bases between.

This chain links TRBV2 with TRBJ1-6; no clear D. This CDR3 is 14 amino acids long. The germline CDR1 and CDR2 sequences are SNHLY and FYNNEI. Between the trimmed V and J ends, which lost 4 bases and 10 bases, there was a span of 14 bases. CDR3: CASSVSTRDSPLHF. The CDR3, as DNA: TGTGCCAGCAGTGTGTCGACAAGAGACTCACCCCTCCACTTT.

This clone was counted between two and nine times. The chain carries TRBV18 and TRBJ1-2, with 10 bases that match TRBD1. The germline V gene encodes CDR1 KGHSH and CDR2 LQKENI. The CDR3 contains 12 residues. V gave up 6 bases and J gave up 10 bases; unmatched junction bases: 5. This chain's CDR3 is CASSGGQGTYTF. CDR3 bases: TGTGCCAGCTCCGGGGGACAGGGGACCTACACCTTC.

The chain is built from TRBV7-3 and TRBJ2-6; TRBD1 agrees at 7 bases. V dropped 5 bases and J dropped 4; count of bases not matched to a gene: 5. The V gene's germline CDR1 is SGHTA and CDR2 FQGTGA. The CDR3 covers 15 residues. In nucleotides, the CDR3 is TGTGCCAGCAGCCCAGGGGGTGTGGGGGCCAACGTCCTGACTTTC. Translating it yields CASSPGGVGANVLTF.

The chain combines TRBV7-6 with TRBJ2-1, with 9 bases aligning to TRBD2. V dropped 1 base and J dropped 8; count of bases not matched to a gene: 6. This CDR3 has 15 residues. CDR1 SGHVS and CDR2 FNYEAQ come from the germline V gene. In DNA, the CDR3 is TGTGCCAGCAGCTTAGAGTCGGCGGGGGGGCATGAGCAGTTCTTC. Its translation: CASSLESAGGHEQFF.

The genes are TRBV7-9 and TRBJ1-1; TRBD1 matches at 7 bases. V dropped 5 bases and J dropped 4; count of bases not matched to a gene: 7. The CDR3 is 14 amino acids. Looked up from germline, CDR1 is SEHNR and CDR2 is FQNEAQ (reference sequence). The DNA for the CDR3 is TGTGCCAGCAGCCGCACAGGGGAGAGCACTGAAGCTTTCTTT. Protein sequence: CASSRTGESTEAFF.

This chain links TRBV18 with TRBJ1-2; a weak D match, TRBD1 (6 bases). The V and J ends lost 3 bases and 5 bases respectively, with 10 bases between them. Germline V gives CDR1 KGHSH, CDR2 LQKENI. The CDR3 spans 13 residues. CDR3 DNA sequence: TGTGCCAGCTCACCGAGGGGGACATATGGCTACACCTTC. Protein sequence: CASSPRGTYGYTF. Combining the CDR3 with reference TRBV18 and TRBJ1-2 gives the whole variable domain NAGVMQNPRHLVRRRGQEARLRCSPMKGHSHVYWYRQLPEEGLKFMVYLQKENIIDESGMPKERFSAEFPKEGPSILRIQQVVRGDSAAYFCASSPRGTYGYTFGSGTRLTVV.

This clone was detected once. This CDR3 is CASSSAVLMEQFF. The CDR3 bases are TGTGCCAGCAGCTCAGCAGTGCTAATGGAGCAGTTCTTC. The chain has TRBV7-7 and TRBJ2-1; D call uncertain. Germline-derived CDR1 and CDR2 are SSHAT and FNYEAQ (reference sequence). V was cut by 4 bases and J by 10 bases, with 14 bases left in between. This CDR3 contains 13 residues.

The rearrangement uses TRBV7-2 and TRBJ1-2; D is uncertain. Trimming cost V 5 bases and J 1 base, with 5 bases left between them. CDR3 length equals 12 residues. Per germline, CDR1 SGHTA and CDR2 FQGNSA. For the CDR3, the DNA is TGTGCCAGCAGCACTTATAACTATGGCTACACCTTC. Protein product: CASSTYNYGYTF. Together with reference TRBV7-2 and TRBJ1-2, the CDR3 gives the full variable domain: GAGVSQSPSNKVTEKGKDVELRCDPISGHTALYWYRQSLGQGLEFLIYFQGNSAPDKSGLPSDRFSAERTGGSVSTLTIQRTQQEDSAVYLCASSTYNYGYTFGSGTRLTVV.

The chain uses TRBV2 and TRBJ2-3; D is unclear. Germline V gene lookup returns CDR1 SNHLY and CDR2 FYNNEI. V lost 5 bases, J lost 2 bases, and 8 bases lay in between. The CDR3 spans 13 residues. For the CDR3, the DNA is TGTGCCAGCAGTTACCAGAACACAGATACGCAGTATTTT. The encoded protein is CASSYQNTDTQYF.

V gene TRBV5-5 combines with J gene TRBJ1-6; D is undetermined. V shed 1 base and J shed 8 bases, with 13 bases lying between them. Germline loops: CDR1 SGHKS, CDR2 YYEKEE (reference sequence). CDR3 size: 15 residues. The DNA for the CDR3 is TGTGCCAGCAGCTTGTTAGGCCAGGAAGATTCACCCCTCCACTTT. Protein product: CASSLLGQEDSPLHF.

The CDR3: CASSLGQGIAFF. CDR3 DNA: TGTGCCAGCAGTTTGGGCCAGGGAATAGCTTTCTTT. V is TRBV12-3 or TRBV12-4 and J is TRBJ1-1; D is perhaps TRBD1 (5 bases). This CDR3 has 12 residues. V was clipped by 3 bases and J by 10 bases, with 12 bases between them.

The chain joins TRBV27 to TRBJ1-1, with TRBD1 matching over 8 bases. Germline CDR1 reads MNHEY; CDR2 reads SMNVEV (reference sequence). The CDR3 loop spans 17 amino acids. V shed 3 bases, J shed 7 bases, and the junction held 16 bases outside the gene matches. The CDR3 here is CASSFGQGGGGGIEAFF. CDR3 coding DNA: TGTGCCAGCAGTTTTGGACAGGGAGGCGGTGGGGGGATTGAAGCTTTCTTT.

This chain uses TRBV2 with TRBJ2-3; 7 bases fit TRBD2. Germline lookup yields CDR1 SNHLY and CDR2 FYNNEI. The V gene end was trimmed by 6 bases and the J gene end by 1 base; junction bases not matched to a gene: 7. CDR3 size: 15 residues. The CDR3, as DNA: TGTGCCAGCAGGGTTGGACTAGGCGGCACAGATACGCAGTATTTT. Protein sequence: CASRVGLGGTDTQYF.

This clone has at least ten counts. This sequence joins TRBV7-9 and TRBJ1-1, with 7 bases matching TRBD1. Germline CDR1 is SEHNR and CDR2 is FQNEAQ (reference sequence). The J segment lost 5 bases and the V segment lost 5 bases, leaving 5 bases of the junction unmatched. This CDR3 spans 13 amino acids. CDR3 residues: CASSPRTGTEAFF. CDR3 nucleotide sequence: TGTGCCAGCAGCCCTCGGACAGGAACTGAAGCTTTCTTT.

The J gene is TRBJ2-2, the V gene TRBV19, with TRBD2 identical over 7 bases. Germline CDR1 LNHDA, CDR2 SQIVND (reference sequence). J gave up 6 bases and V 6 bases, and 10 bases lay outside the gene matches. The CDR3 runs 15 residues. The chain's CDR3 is CASRRGSHQPGELFF. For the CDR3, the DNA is TGTGCCAGTAGGCGGGGGAGCCATCAGCCCGGGGAGCTGTTTTTT.

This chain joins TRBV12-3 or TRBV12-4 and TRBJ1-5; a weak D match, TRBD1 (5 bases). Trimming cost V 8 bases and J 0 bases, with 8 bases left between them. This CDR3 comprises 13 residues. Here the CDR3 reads CASQDISNQPQHF. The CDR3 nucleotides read TGTGCCAGCCAGGACATTAGCAATCAGCCCCAGCATTTT.

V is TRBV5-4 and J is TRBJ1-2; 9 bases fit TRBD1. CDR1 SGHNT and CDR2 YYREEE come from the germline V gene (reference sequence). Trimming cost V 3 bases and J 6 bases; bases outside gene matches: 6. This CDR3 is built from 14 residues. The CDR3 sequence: CASSSIQGADGYTF. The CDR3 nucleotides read TGTGCCAGCAGCTCAATACAGGGGGCGGATGGCTACACCTTC.

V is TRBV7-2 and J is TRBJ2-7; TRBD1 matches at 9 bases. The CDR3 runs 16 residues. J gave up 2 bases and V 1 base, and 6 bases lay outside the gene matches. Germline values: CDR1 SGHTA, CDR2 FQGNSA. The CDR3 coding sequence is TGTGCCAGCAGCTTAGTCATGACAGGGGGGGCCTACGAGCAGTACTTC. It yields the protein CASSLVMTGGAYEQYF.

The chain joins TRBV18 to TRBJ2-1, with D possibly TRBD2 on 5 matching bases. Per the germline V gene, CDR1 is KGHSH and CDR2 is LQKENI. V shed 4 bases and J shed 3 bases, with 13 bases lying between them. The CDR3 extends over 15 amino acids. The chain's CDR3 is CASSQSKAGYNEQFF. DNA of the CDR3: TGTGCCAGCTCACAGAGTAAGGCGGGCTACAATGAGCAGTTCTTC. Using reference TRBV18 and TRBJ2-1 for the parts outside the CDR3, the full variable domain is NAGVMQNPRHLVRRRGQEARLRCSPMKGHSHVYWYRQLPEEGLKFMVYLQKENIIDESGMPKERFSAEFPKEGPSILRIQQVVRGDSAAYFCASSQSKAGYNEQFFGPGTRLTVL.